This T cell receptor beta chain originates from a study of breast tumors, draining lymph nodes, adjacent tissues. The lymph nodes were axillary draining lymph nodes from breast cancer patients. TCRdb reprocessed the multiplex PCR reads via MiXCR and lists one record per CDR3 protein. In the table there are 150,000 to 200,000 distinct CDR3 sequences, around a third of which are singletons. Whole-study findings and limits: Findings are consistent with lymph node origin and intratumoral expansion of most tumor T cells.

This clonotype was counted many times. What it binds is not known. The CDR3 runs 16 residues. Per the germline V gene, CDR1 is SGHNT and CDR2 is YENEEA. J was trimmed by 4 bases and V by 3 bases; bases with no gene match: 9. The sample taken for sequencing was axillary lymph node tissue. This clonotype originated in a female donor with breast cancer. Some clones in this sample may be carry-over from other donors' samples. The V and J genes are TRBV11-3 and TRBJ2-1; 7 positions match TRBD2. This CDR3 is CASSLGVGGGYNEQFF. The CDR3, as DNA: TGTGCCAGCAGCTTGGGGGTAGGCGGGGGTTACAATGAGCAGTTCTTC.